A selection of T cell receptor beta chains follows, all from one sample in a study of early T cells in non-severe SARS-CoV-2 infection. One entry per CDR3 protein, called by TCRdb with MiXCR from the 5' RACE reads. Of about 28,000 distinct CDR3 sequences listed, around 5.8% were seen once; the top ten hold about 32%. Source: whole blood, taken at baseline. The receptors originated from an adult who was a healthcare worker with PCR-confirmed SARS-CoV-2 infection or an uninfected control (not recorded which). Each CDR3 is given with its conserved first and last residue. D genes are given only for firm matches. Clone size is not always given. Where it is, it says once, few, many or a class for expanded clones.

few,NA,TRBV6-1,TRBJ2-7,CASRQDREQYF,TGTGCCAGCAGACAAGACAGGGAGCAGTACTTC
NA,TRBD2,TRBV18,TRBJ2-3,CASSPPTSGGRDTQYF,TGTGCCAGCTCACCACCGACTAGCGGGGGTAGAGATACGCAGTATTTT
many,TRBD2,TRBV29-1,TRBJ2-1,CSVAGLAREYNEQFF,TGCAGCGTCGCCGGACTAGCTCGAGAGTACAATGAGCAGTTCTTC
many,NA,TRBV6-2/TRBV6-3,TRBJ2-1,CASRRPLTNDEQFF,TGTGCCAGCAGACGGCCCCTGACCAACGATGAGCAGTTCTTC
many,TRBD1,TRBV6-1,TRBJ1-1,CASSGRDRGPEAFF,TGTGCCAGCAGTGGCCGGGACAGGGGGCCTGAAGCTTTCTTT
few,NA,TRBV5-6,TRBJ2-3,CASSLVIHNGIQGDTQYF,TGTGCCAGCAGCTTGGTGATTCATAACGGGATCCAGGGGGATACGCAGTATTTT
few,NA,TRBV19,TRBJ1-5,CASSTPGRGNQPQHF,TGTGCCAGTAGTACACCGGGACGGGGCAATCAGCCCCAGCATTTT
many,NA,TRBV27,TRBJ1-4,CASSLGGPREKLFF,TGTGCCAGCAGTTTAGGGGGGCCCCGGGAAAAACTGTTTTTT
many,NA,TRBV7-3,TRBJ1-2,CASRPPGNYGYTF,TGTGCCAGCAGACCACCGGGAAACTATGGCTACACCTTC
many,NA,TRBV20-1,TRBJ1-2,CSARGRDTRLNYGYTF,TGCAGTGCTAGAGGCAGGGACACGCGCCTTAACTATGGCTACACCTTC
many,TRBD2,TRBV7-9,TRBJ2-2,CASSSSSGRKPGELFF,TGTGCCAGCAGCTCTTCTAGCGGGAGGAAACCCGGGGAGCTGTTTTTT
many,TRBD1,TRBV15,TRBJ2-2,CATSRDSTGFTGELFF,TGTGCCACCAGCAGAGACTCGACAGGGTTCACCGGGGAGCTGTTTTTT
many,TRBD1,TRBV19,TRBJ1-1,CASTRTGGDGNTEAFF,TGTGCCAGTACCCGGACAGGGGGCGATGGGAACACTGAAGCTTTCTTT
many,NA,TRBV28,TRBJ1-2,CASTPRGSATYYGYTF,TGTGCCAGCACCCCCCGTGGGTCAGCGACATACTATGGCTACACCTTC
many,TRBD2,TRBV5-6,TRBJ2-1,CASSSSGFGQFF,TGTGCCAGCAGCTCTAGCGGGTTCGGGCAGTTCTTC
many,TRBD2,TRBV20-1,TRBJ2-1,CSAMGVAGVTAQFF,TGCAGTGCTATGGGGGTAGCGGGCGTTACGGCGCAGTTCTTC
NA,NA,TRBV19,TRBJ1-2,CASSIGRNYGYTF,TGTGCCAGTAGTATAGGGCGGAACTATGGCTACACCTTC
many,NA,TRBV29-1,TRBJ1-1,CSVADRPEAFF,TGCAGCGTTGCTGACAGGCCCGAAGCTTTCTTT
many,TRBD2,TRBV6-5,TRBJ2-1,CASSSSGGANNEQFF,TGTGCCAGCAGTTCTAGCGGGGGGGCAAACAATGAGCAGTTCTTC
many,NA,TRBV2,TRBJ2-2,CASRGGHITGELFF,TGTGCCAGCAGAGGTGGACACATCACCGGGGAGCTGTTTTTT
many,TRBD2,TRBV6-5,TRBJ2-2,CASRGLAGVQSGELFF,TGTGCCAGCAGAGGACTAGCGGGAGTGCAAAGCGGGGAGCTGTTTTTT
NA,NA,TRBV2,TRBJ2-2,CASIGGELFF,TGTGCCAGCATTGGAGGGGAGCTGTTTTTT
NA,NA,TRBV14,TRBJ1-1,CASSHRETYMNTEAFF,TGTGCCAGCAGCCACAGGGAGACCTACATGAACACTGAAGCTTTCTTT
many,NA,TRBV6-1,TRBJ1-1,CASRPEGVAEAFF,TGTGCCAGCAGACCCGAAGGAGTCGCTGAAGCTTTCTTT
many,NA,TRBV27,TRBJ1-1,CASSLRQSNTEAFF,TGTGCCAGCAGCCTAAGACAGTCGAACACTGAAGCTTTCTTT
few,TRBD1,TRBV7-8,TRBJ1-1,CASSLGGQGLEAFF,TGTGCCAGCAGCTTAGGGGGACAGGGCTTGGAAGCTTTCTTT
NA,TRBD2,TRBV12-3/TRBV12-4,TRBJ2-1,CASSLVVLAGVNEQFF,TGTGCCAGCAGTTTAGTCGTACTAGCGGGAGTCAATGAGCAGTTCTTC
NA,NA,TRBV7-3,TRBJ1-1,CASSLMGTPHTEAFF,TGTGCCAGCAGCTTAATGGGGACACCACACACTGAAGCTTTCTTT
once,NA,TRBV7-2,TRBJ2-5,CASSLTPTCRPQETQYF,TGTGCCAGCAGCCTCACCCCGACGTGTAGACCTCAAGAGACCCAGTACTTC
NA,NA,TRBV12-3/TRBV12-4,TRBJ2-3,CASSFGQLKDTQYF,TGTGCCAGCAGTTTCGGACAGTTGAAGGATACGCAGTATTTT
few,NA,TRBV7-3,TRBJ2-3,CASSLGRIADTQYF,TGTGCCAGCAGCTTGGGGCGCATTGCAGATACGCAGTATTTT
many,TRBD1,TRBV7-2,TRBJ2-1,CASSITGTGYNEQFF,TGTGCCAGCAGTATAACCGGGACAGGATACAATGAGCAGTTCTTC
few,TRBD1,TRBV2,TRBJ2-7,CASSGTGGYEQYF,TGTGCCAGCAGTGGCACAGGGGGCTACGAGCAGTACTTC
many,NA,TRBV9,TRBJ1-6,CASSVSGSYNSPLHF,TGTGCCAGCAGCGTAAGCGGGTCCTATAATTCACCCCTCCACTTT
many,NA,TRBV6-5,TRBJ2-7,CASSYSYGSYEQYF,TGTGCCAGCAGTTACTCTTATGGAAGCTACGAGCAGTACTTC
NA,NA,TRBV7-9,TRBJ2-1,CASSSQVFNEQFF,TGTGCCAGCAGCTCACAGGTTTTCAATGAGCAGTTCTTC
many,NA,TRBV27,TRBJ1-6,CASRGPYSPLHF,TGTGCCAGCAGGGGGCCATATTCACCCCTCCACTTT
many,NA,TRBV7-2,TRBJ2-5,CASRSRVRGQETQYF,TGTGCCAGCAGATCTAGGGTACGGGGTCAAGAGACCCAGTACTTC
many,NA,TRBV6-2/TRBV6-3,TRBJ2-1,CASSYGTRNEQFF,TGTGCCAGCAGTTACGGGACACGCAATGAGCAGTTCTTC
many,NA,TRBV7-2,TRBJ1-6,CASSTDGVYNSPLHF,TGTGCCAGCAGCACGGACGGCGTCTATAATTCACCCCTCCACTTT
many,TRBD2,TRBV10-3,TRBJ2-3,CAIRPGLAGETTDTQYF,TGTGCCATCAGGCCGGGACTAGCGGGTGAAACTACAGATACGCAGTATTTT
many,NA,TRBV11-2,TRBJ1-3,CASSPERSGNTIYF,TGTGCCAGCAGCCCGGAACGCTCTGGAAACACCATATATTTT
few,NA,TRBV4-3,TRBJ2-6,CASSQERWANVLTF,TGCGCCAGCAGCCAAGAACGATGGGCCAACGTCCTGACTTTC
many,NA,TRBV7-9,TRBJ2-1,CASSLGGSPGQTLHEQFF,TGTGCCAGCAGCTTAGGCGGTAGCCCGGGACAAACGTTGCATGAGCAGTTCTTC
NA,TRBD2,TRBV4-3,TRBJ2-3,CASSQALAGGQDTQYF,TGCGCCAGCAGCCAAGCACTAGCGGGGGGCCAGGATACGCAGTATTTT
few,TRBD2,TRBV12-3/TRBV12-4,TRBJ2-3,CASSFTPLSGSATDTQYF,TGTGCCAGCAGTTTTACCCCTCTTAGCGGGAGCGCCACAGATACGCAGTATTTT
many,NA,TRBV7-2,TRBJ2-7,CASSLGAVSYEQYF,TGTGCCAGCAGCTTAGGAGCGGTGTCCTACGAGCAGTACTTC
many,TRBD2,TRBV20-1,TRBJ2-1,CSASSGASFNEQFF,TGCAGTGCTTCCAGCGGGGCCTCCTTTAATGAGCAGTTCTTC
NA,NA,TRBV7-9,TRBJ1-4,CASSSSPGQANEKLFF,TGTGCCAGCAGCTCCTCGCCAGGGCAGGCTAATGAAAAACTGTTTTTT
many,NA,TRBV29-1,TRBJ2-7,CSVADAYEQYF,TGCAGCGTTGCTGACGCCTACGAGCAGTACTTC
many,NA,TRBV9,TRBJ1-2,CASSLGPGDTRPNGYGYTF,TGTGCCAGCAGCCTGGGCCCCGGCGATACGAGGCCAAATGGGTATGGCTACACCTTC
many,NA,TRBV6-6,TRBJ2-1,CASSYLSGGYEQFF,TGTGCCAGCAGTTACCTGTCAGGCGGGTATGAGCAGTTCTTC